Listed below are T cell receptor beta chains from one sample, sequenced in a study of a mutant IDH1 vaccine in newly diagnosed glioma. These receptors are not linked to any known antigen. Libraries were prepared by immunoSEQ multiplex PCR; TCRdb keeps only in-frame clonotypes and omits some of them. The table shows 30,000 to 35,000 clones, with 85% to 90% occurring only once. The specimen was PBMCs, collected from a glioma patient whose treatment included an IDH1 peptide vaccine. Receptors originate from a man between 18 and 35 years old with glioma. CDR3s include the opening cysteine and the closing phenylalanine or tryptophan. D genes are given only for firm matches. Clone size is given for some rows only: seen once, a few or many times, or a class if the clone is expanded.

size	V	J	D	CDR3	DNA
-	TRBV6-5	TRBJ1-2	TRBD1	CASSSGQGMSTF	TGTGCCAGCAGTTCCGGACAGGGGATGTCCACCTTC
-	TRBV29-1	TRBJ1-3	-	CSVADFGNTIYF	TGCAGCGTTGCGGACTTCGGAAACACCATATATTTT
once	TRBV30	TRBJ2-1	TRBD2	CAWGGTSSYNEQFF	TGTGCCTGGGGGGGGACTAGCTCCTACAATGAGCAGTTCTTC
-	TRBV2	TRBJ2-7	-	CASSADSYEQYF	TGTGCCAGCAGTGCAGACAGCTACGAGCAGTACTTC
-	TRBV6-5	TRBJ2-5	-	CASSRGREETQYF	TGTGCCAGCAGTCGGGGACGGGAGGAGACCCAGTACTTC
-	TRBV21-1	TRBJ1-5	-	CASSKEPDSNQPQHF	TGTGCCAGCAGCAAAGAACCGGATAGCAATCAGCCCCAGCATTTT
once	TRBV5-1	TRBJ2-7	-	CASSGRDSYEQYF	TGCGCCAGCAGCGGCCGGGACTCCTACGAGCAGTACTTC
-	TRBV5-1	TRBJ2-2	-	CASRSRGTDTGELFF	TGCGCCAGCAGGTCGCGGGGGACAGATACCGGGGAGCTGTTTTTT
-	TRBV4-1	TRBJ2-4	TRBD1	CASSLTGVLENIQYF	TGCGCCAGCAGCCTAACAGGGGTCTTAGAAAACATTCAGTACTTC
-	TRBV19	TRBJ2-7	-	CASSIGRGPYEQYF	TGTGCCAGTAGTATCGGTCGGGGTCCCTACGAGCAGTACTTC
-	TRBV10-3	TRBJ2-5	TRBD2	CAISDRLAGGPETQYF	TGTGCCATCAGTGATAGACTAGCGGGAGGGCCAGAGACCCAGTACTTC
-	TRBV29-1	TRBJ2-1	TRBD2	CSVVAGISTYNEQFF	TGCAGCGTAGTAGCGGGAATCTCTACCTACAATGAGCAGTTCTTC
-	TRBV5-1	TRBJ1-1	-	CASSLEAGDTEAFF	TGCGCCAGCAGCTTGGAGGCAGGGGACACTGAAGCTTTCTTT
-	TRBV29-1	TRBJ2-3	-	CSVPPPKGDTQYF	TGCAGCGTTCCTCCTCCTAAAGGAGATACGCAGTATTTT
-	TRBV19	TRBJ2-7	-	CASSIGHSYEQYF	TGTGCCAGTAGTATAGGGCACTCCTACGAGCAGTACTTC
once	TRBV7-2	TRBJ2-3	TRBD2	CASSGPSGLATRGGTQYF	TGTGCCAGCAGCGGACCCTCCGGACTAGCGACTAGGGGGGGTACGCAGTATTTT
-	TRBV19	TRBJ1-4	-	CASKQATNEKLFF	TGTGCCAGTAAACAGGCAACTAATGAAAAACTGTTTTTT
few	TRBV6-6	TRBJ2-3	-	CASYQGLPDTQYF	TGTGCCAGCTACCAGGGACTTCCAGATACGCAGTATTTT
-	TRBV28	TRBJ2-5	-	CASSLNIEETQYF	TGTGCCAGCAGTTTGAACATTGAAGAGACCCAGTACTTC
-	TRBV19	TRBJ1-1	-	CASKTGGNTEAFF	TGTGCCAGTAAAACGGGCGGGAACACTGAAGCTTTCTTT
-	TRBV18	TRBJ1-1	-	CASSPADTEAFF	TGTGCCAGCTCACCAGCCGACACTGAAGCTTTCTTT
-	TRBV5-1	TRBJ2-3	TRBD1	CASSLVTGGSTDTQYF	TGCGCCAGCAGCTTGGTGACAGGGGGAAGTACAGATACGCAGTATTTT
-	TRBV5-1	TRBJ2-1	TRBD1	CASQTGTVAYNEQFF	TGCGCCAGCCAGACCGGGACAGTCGCCTACAATGAGCAGTTCTTC
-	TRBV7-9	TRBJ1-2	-	CASSRNVGGYTF	TGTGCCAGCAGCCGAAACGTGGGAGGCTACACCTTC
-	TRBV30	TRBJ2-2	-	CAWSAYYEGLRPGELFF	TGTGCCTGGAGTGCGTATTATGAAGGGCTGAGACCCGGGGAGCTGTTTTTT
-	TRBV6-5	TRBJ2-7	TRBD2	CASIATSGPYEQYF	TGTGCCAGCATCGCGACTAGCGGTCCCTACGAGCAGTACTTC
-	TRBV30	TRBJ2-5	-	CAWSLGGSQETQYF	TGTGCCTGGAGTCTGGGAGGCAGCCAAGAGACCCAGTACTTC